What follows describes a single T cell receptor (beta chain). This specimen comes from a study of T cell changes during pregnancy in multiple sclerosis. The assay was immunoSEQ multiplex PCR, and TCRdb's table has in-frame clones only and misses some. The sample has 33,000 or so clones; about nine tenths are singletons. Sample: CD8+ T cells from peripheral blood mononuclear cells, taken in the second trimester of pregnancy. The receptor comes from a female donor in good health, enrolled as a control in a pregnancy study.

CDR3 nucleotides: TGTGCCTGGAGGAGCGACAGGGGGCTCCGGTCCCACTACGAGCAGTACTTC. Encoded protein: CAWRSDRGLRSHYEQYF. This chain joins TRBV30 and TRBJ2-5; TRBD1 aligns across 10 bases. The DNA end is more similar to TRBJ2-7, so the J call may be wrong. There are 17 residues in the CDR3. Germline CDR1 reads GTSNPN; CDR2 reads SVGIG (reference sequence).